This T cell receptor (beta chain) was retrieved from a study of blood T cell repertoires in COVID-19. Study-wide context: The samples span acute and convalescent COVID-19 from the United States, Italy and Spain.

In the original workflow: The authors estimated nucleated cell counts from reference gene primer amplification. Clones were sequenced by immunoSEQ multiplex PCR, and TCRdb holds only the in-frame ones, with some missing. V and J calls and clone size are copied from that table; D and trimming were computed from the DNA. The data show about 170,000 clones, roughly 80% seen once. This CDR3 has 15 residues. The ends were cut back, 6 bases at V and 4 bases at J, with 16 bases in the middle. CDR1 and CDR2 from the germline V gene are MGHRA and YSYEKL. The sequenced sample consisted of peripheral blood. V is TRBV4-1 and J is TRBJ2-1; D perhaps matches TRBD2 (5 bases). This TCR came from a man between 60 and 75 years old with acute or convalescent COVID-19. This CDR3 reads CASRSTGKMYNEQFF. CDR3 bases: TGCGCCAGCAGATCCACGGGGAAGATGTACAATGAGCAGTTCTTC.